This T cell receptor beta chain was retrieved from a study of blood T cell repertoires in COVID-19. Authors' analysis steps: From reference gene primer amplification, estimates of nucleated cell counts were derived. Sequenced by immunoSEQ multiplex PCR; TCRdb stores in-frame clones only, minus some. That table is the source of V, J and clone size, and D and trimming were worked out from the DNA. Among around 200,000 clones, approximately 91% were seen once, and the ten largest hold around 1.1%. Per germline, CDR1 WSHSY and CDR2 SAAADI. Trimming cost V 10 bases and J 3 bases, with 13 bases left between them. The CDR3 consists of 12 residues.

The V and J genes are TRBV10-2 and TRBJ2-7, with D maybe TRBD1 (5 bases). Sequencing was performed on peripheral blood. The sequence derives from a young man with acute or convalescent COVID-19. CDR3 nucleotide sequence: TGCGCCACCCTTTGGCAGGGCTACGAGCAGTACTTC. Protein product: CATLWQGYEQYF.